Listed here are 15 T cell receptor beta chains from one sample, sequenced in a study of long-term antiretroviral therapy in people with HIV. At the survey level, the v3.0 immunoSEQ assay was run. Repertoires were generated with immunoSEQ multiplex PCR, while TCRdb's copy carries only in-frame clones and drops some. This sample has 15,000 to 20,000 clones, with 81% found just once. The starting material was unsorted PBMCs, obtained 0.3 years after starting antiretroviral therapy. All receptors come from a man between 18 and 35 years old with HIV.

The chain links TRBV6-5 to TRBJ1-1, with D maybe TRBD1 (5 bases). The CDR3 sequence is 16 residues long. Trimming shortened V by 0 bases and J by 0 bases, and 11 bases separated the two germline ends. CDR1 is MNHEY and CDR2 is SVGAGI in the germline V gene. The CDR3 spells CASSYSIAGLNTEAFF. The CDR3 DNA reads as TGTGCCAGCAGTTACTCGATTGCGGGACTGAACACTGAAGCTTTCTTT.

The chain carries TRBV5-5 and TRBJ2-7; no reliable D call. Between the trimmed V and J ends, which lost 3 bases and 2 bases, there was a span of 9 bases. The CDR3 runs 13 residues. Germline loops: CDR1 SGHKS, CDR2 YYEKEE (reference sequence). CDR3 protein: CASSSDGAYEQYF. The CDR3, as DNA: TGTGCCAGCAGCTCGGACGGAGCCTACGAGCAGTACTTC. The full variable domain, completed using reference TRBV5-5 and TRBJ2-7, is DAGVTQSPTHLIKTRGQQVTLRCSPISGHKSVSWYQQVLGQGPQFIFQYYEKEERGRGNFPDRFSARQFPNYSSELNVNALLLGDSALYLCASSSDGAYEQYFGPGTRLTVT.

This rearrangement joins TRBV2 to TRBJ2-3; 10 bases are shared with TRBD2. Germline CDR1 and CDR2: SNHLY and FYNNEI. This CDR3 spans 17 amino acids. Trimming took 2 bases from V and 0 from J; bases not matched to a gene: 5. CDR3 coding DNA: TGTGCCAGCAGTGAACTCCCACTAGCGGGGAGCACAGATACGCAGTATTTT. Translated: CASSELPLAGSTDTQYF.

V gene TRBV10-1 combines with J gene TRBJ1-1, with a possible D match to TRBD1 (6 bases). Germline loops: CDR1 WNHNN, CDR2 SYGVQD (reference sequence). This CDR3 spans 13 amino acids. The V gene lost 5 bases and the J gene lost 5 bases, with 12 bases spanning the gap. CDR3 DNA: TGCGCCAGCAGTAAAACAGGGAAAACTGAAGCTTTCTTT. Protein sequence: CASSKTGKTEAFF.

The V and J genes are TRBV6-5 and TRBJ1-1, with 8 bases fitting TRBD1. Looked up from germline, CDR1 is MNHEY and CDR2 is SVGAGI. Unmatched junction bases numbered 5, after V lost 2 bases and J lost 3 bases. The CDR3 is 15 residues long. The chain's CDR3 is CASSYTPDRDTEAFF. DNA for the CDR3: TGTGCCAGCAGTTACACACCGGACAGGGACACTGAAGCTTTCTTT.

The chain uses TRBV4-2 and TRBJ1-4; a possible D gene is TRBD1 (5 bases). Germline values: CDR1 LGHNA, CDR2 YNFKEQ. Between the trimmed V and J ends, which lost 1 base and 8 bases, there was a span of 17 bases. This CDR3 spans 16 amino acids. The CDR3 is CASSQGDSGAEEKLFF. The CDR3 DNA reads TGTGCCAGCAGCCAAGGGGATAGTGGGGCTGAAGAAAAACTGTTTTTT.

The chain employs TRBV19 and TRBJ2-1; D is unclear. CDR3 size: 13 residues. The germline CDR1 and CDR2 sequences are LNHDA and SQIVND (reference sequence). The V and J ends lost 4 bases and 4 bases respectively, with 8 bases between them. CDR3 region: CASSKVLYNEQFF. The CDR3 coding sequence is TGTGCCAGTAGTAAGGTGCTTTACAATGAGCAGTTCTTC. Complete variable domain (other parts from reference TRBV19 and TRBJ2-1): DGGITQSPKYLFRKEGQNVTLSCEQNLNHDAMYWYRQDPGQGLRLIYYSQIVNDFQKGDIAEGYSVSREKKESFPLTVTSAQKNPTAFYLCASSKVLYNEQFFGPGTRLTVL.

A single count supports this clone. The chain recombines TRBV27 with TRBJ2-5; 9 bases match TRBD2. Germline trimming cut 7 bases from V and 0 bases from J; bases unmatched to any gene: 12. The germline CDR1 and CDR2 sequences are MNHEY and SMNVEV (reference sequence). The CDR3 is 17 residues long. In DNA, the CDR3 is TGTGCCAGCACCACTTCAGGACTAGCGACGTACCAAGAGACCCAGTACTTC. Residues: CASTTSGLATYQETQYF.

This chain links TRBV5-4 with TRBJ1-2; D perhaps matches TRBD1 (5 bases). Trimming left V 0 bases short and J 5 bases short, with 17 bases between. There are 16 residues in the CDR3. The germline CDR1 and CDR2 sequences are SGHNT and YYREEE (reference sequence). The CDR3, as DNA: TGTGCCAGCAGCTTGGGCCACAGTGGAGGGGCGTATGGCTACACCTTC. Its protein is CASSLGHSGGAYGYTF.

This chain connects TRBV29-1 to TRBJ2-1; D ambiguous. V was trimmed by 3 bases and J by 2 bases, leaving 17 bases between them. The CDR3 length is 16 residues. Looked up from germline, CDR1 is SQVTM and CDR2 is ANQGSEA. The CDR3 DNA is TGCAGCGTTGATCCCCTCGTGTCGGGCCCCTACAATGAGCAGTTCTTC. It specifies CSVDPLVSGPYNEQFF.

This rearrangement joins TRBV2 to TRBJ2-7; D not resolved. The V end was cut by 4 bases, the J end by 3 bases, with 10 bases between. The CDR3 runs to 13 residues. Germline CDR1 and CDR2: SNHLY and FYNNEI. Written as DNA, the CDR3 is TGTGCCAGCAGTGTTTCTCGAGACTACGAGCAGTACGTC. It codes for CASSVSRDYEQYV.

The chain uses TRBV5-1 and TRBJ2-3, with 11 bases matching TRBD2. The germline V gene has CDR1 SGHRS and CDR2 YFSETQ. CDR3 length: 17 residues. Trimming took 3 bases from V and 3 from J; bases not matched to a gene: 9. In nucleotides, the CDR3 is TGCGCCAGCAGCTCCGGACTAGCGGGTGGAGGGACAGATACGCAGTATTTT. Protein product: CASSSGLAGGGTDTQYF.

The chain carries TRBV29-1 and TRBJ2-2, with TRBD1 identical over 9 bases. This CDR3 has 13 amino acids. Germline trimming cut 7 bases from V and 6 bases from J; bases unmatched to any gene: 6. The V gene's germline CDR1 is SQVTM and CDR2 ANQGSEA. The CDR3 coding sequence is TGCAGCGCCCGGGACAGGGATGCCGGGGAGCTGTTTTTT. As protein: CSARDRDAGELFF.

The V and J genes are TRBV30 and TRBJ2-1; TRBD2 matches 11 bases. Trimming took 0 bases from V and 4 from J; bases not matched to a gene: 2. Germline V gene data show CDR1 as GTSNPN and CDR2 as SVGIG (reference sequence). The length of the CDR3 is 15 residues. The DNA for the CDR3 is TGTGCCTGGAGTGTACTAGCGGGGGTTTACAATGAGCAGTTCTTC. Encoded protein: CAWSVLAGVYNEQFF.

V gene TRBV10-3 combines with J gene TRBJ2-5, with D maybe TRBD1 (5 bases). The germline CDR1 and CDR2 sequences are ENHRY and SYGVKD. V was trimmed by 3 bases and J by 0 bases, leaving 5 bases between them. This CDR3 is 13 amino acids long. As DNA, the CDR3 is TGTGCCATCAGTGACAGGGACCAAGAGACCCAGTACTTC. Translation: CAISDRDQETQYF.